A single sample is the source of the 23 T cell receptor beta chains below, sequenced in a study of blood T cell repertoires in COVID-19 (dated by TCRdb to 2020 to 2021). The library relied on the immunoSEQ multiplex PCR assay. The table was pulled from immuneACCESS by TCRdb, which kept in-frame rearrangements only. Such tables lose some clones; where checked, under half of the loss comes from unresolved V genes, and the rest has no known cause. The sample table lists some 50,000 clones, approximately 86% of them with a count of one. The ten biggest clones cover 6.5% to 8.5% of the sample. Material for sequencing was peripheral blood. These TCRs come from a woman aged 70-85 years with active COVID-19.

This clone was detected only a few times. The chain combines TRBV5-1 with TRBJ1-5, with D unclear. The CDR3 sequence is 15 residues long. V lost 0 bases to trimming and J lost 5 bases, with 12 bases between them. Germline V gene sequence: CDR1 SGHRS, CDR2 YFSETQ. CDR3 DNA sequence: TGCGCCAGCAGCTTGGAACCCTCTGGAGATCAGCCCCAGCATTTT. Translation gives CASSLEPSGDQPQHF.

V usage is TRBV7-9 and J usage is TRBJ2-3; 7 bases are shared with TRBD2. The length of the CDR3 is 17 residues. Germline CDR1 SEHNR, CDR2 FQNEAQ (reference sequence). J lost 2 bases, V lost 2 bases, and 10 bases had no gene match. CDR3 coding DNA: TGTGCCAGCAGCTTATTTTCCAGCGGGATTTTCACAGATACGCAGTATTTT. It codes for CASSLFSSGIFTDTQYF. Combining the CDR3 with reference TRBV7-9 and TRBJ2-3 gives the whole variable domain DTGVSQNPRHKITKRGQNVTFRCDPISEHNRLYWYRQTLGQGPEFLTYFQNEAQLEKSRLLSDRFSAERPKGSFSTLEIQRTEQGDSAMYLCASSLFSSGIFTDTQYFGPGTRLTVL.

The chain has TRBV11-2 and TRBJ2-5; the D gene is possibly TRBD2 (5 bases). V shed 0 bases and J shed 5 bases, with 13 bases lying between them. In germline, CDR1 is SGHAT, CDR2 FQNNGV. The CDR3 runs to 15 residues. DNA for the CDR3: TGTGCCAGCAGCTTAGAGGTGGGAGTGAGTGAGACCCAGTACTTC. The encoded protein is CASSLEVGVSETQYF.

V usage is TRBV4-1 and J usage is TRBJ1-1, with 8 bases that match TRBD1. Germline CDR1 and CDR2: MGHRA and YSYEKL. The CDR3 length is 16 residues. V gave up 0 bases and J gave up 6 bases; unmatched junction bases: 9. DNA of the CDR3: TGCGCCAGCAGCCAAGACCGACAGGGGAAGTGGGCTGAAGCTTTCTTT. Encoded protein: CASSQDRQGKWAEAFF.

The V call is TRBV11-3, the J call TRBJ1-1, with D uncertain. The CDR3 is 14 residues long. In germline, CDR1 is SGHNT, CDR2 YENEEA. The V and J ends lost 0 bases and 1 base respectively, with 6 bases between them. CDR3 sequence: CASSLDGPNTEAFF. The CDR3 coding sequence is TGTGCCAGCAGCTTAGACGGTCCGAACACTGAAGCTTTCTTT. The full variable domain, its missing parts supplied by reference TRBV11-3 and TRBJ1-1, is EAGVVQSPRYKIIEKKQPVAFWCNPISGHNTLYWYLQNLGQGPELLIRYENEEAVDDSQLPKDRFSAERLKGVDSTLKIQPAELGDSAVYLCASSLDGPNTEAFFGQGTRLTVV.

This chain links TRBV6-5 with TRBJ1-1; D may be TRBD1 (6 bases). CDR1 and CDR2 (germline): MNHEY, SVGAGI. The CDR3 sequence is 15 residues long. V shed 0 bases and J shed 4 bases, with 12 bases lying between them. The CDR3 coding sequence is TGTGCCAGCAGTTACTCGCAGGGGTGGGTCACTGAAGCTTTCTTT. It is translated as CASSYSQGWVTEAFF.

This chain joins TRBV19 and TRBJ2-1; TRBD1 is a possible D gene (6 bases). The CDR3 loop spans 14 amino acids. V was trimmed by 8 bases and J by 8 bases, leaving 19 bases between them. Looked up from germline, CDR1 is LNHDA and CDR2 is SQIVND (reference sequence). Written as DNA, the CDR3 is TGTGCCAGTTTAAAGACAGGCTTTGGGGATGAGCAGTTCTTC. Residues: CASLKTGFGDEQFF.

This chain connects TRBV19 to TRBJ2-5; D may be TRBD1 (5 bases). V was shortened by 0 bases and J by 5 bases, with 10 bases between the two germline ends. Germline CDR1 and CDR2: LNHDA and SQIVND (reference sequence). There are 14 residues in the CDR3. For the CDR3, the DNA is TGTGCCAGTAGTATAGATTCAGGGTCGGAGACCCAGTACTTC. It translates to CASSIDSGSETQYF.

This chain joins TRBV11-2 and TRBJ2-7; D may be TRBD2 (6 bases). Germline loops: CDR1 SGHAT, CDR2 FQNNGV. The V end was cut by 0 bases, the J end by 3 bases, with 9 bases between. The length of the CDR3 is 14 residues. This chain's CDR3 is CASSLEPTSYEQYF. CDR3 sequence (DNA): TGTGCCAGCAGCTTAGAGCCGACTAGCTACGAGCAGTACTTC.

The rearrangement joins TRBV12-3 or TRBV12-4 to TRBJ2-7; D perhaps matches TRBD2 (5 bases). This CDR3 has 12 residues. The V gene lost 5 bases and the J gene lost 3 bases, with 8 bases spanning the gap. CDR3 DNA sequence: TGTGCCAGCAGTCCTAGCTACTACGAGCAGTACTTC. It encodes CASSPSYYEQYF.

For this clone: This sample includes further DNA sequences coding for the same CDR3. The chain links TRBV7-3 to TRBJ2-3; D possibly corresponds to TRBD1 (6 bases). The CDR3 is 16 amino acids. The V end was cut by 4 bases, the J end by 0 bases, with 14 bases between. Per germline, CDR1 SGHTA and CDR2 FQGTGA. CDR3: CASSSTGTTSTDTQYF. The CDR3 DNA reads as TGTGCCAGCAGCTCCACCGGGACAACTAGCACAGATACGCAGTATTTT.

This chain joins TRBV11-2 and TRBJ1-4, with D unresolved. The CDR3 is 15 residues long. Germline-derived CDR1 and CDR2 are SGHAT and FQNNGV. V shed 4 bases and J shed 2 bases, with 11 bases lying between them. The CDR3 coding sequence is TGTGCCAGCAGCTCATCATCGGGGACTAATGAAAAACTGTTTTTT. Protein: CASSSSSGTNEKLFF. Complete variable domain (other parts from reference TRBV11-2 and TRBJ1-4): EAGVAQSPRYKIIEKRQSVAFWCNPISGHATLYWYQQILGQGPKLLIQFQNNGVVDDSQLPKDRFSAERLKGVDSTLKIQPAKLEDSAVYLCASSSSSGTNEKLFFGSGTQLSVL.

This rearrangement joins TRBV6-4 to TRBJ2-2; D is undetermined. The CDR3 runs 14 residues. With 3 bases removed from V and 0 bases from J, the gap between germline ends came to 5 bases. The germline V gene encodes CDR1 MRHNA and CDR2 SNTAGT. The CDR3 protein is CASSEITNTGELFF. As DNA, the CDR3 is TGTGCCAGCAGTGAAATAACGAACACCGGGGAGCTGTTTTTT.

The chain has TRBV7-6 and TRBJ2-7; 8 bases are shared with TRBD1. CDR1 is SGHVS and CDR2 is FNYEAQ in the germline V gene. The J segment lost 0 bases and the V segment lost 5 bases, leaving 9 bases of the junction unmatched. The CDR3 runs 16 residues. CDR3 amino acids: CASSADRVTSSYEQYF. The CDR3 nucleotides are TGTGCCAGCAGCGCGGACAGGGTAACAAGCTCCTACGAGCAGTACTTC.

A few counts support this clone. The chain is built from TRBV27 and TRBJ2-7, with TRBD2 identical over 15 bases. V trimming: 5 bases; J trimming: 5 bases; junction bases outside the gene matches: 7. From germline, CDR1 is MNHEY and CDR2 SMNVEV (reference sequence). There are 16 residues in the CDR3. CDR3 sequence (DNA): TGTGCCAGCAGTCGGACTAGCGGGAGGGTTTTTGACGAGCAGTACTTC. Amino acids: CASSRTSGRVFDEQYF.

The V call is TRBV27, the J call TRBJ2-2; perhaps TRBD1 as D (6 bases). Trimming pared 7 bases from V and 5 bases from J, leaving 32 bases between. Germline CDR1 is MNHEY and CDR2 is SMNVEV (reference sequence). CDR3 length: 20 residues. CDR3 sequence (DNA): TGTGCCAGCACCATCCGAAAAGTCGGAACCAGGGGTGGGGATACCGGGGAGCTGTTTTTT. Translating it yields CASTIRKVGTRGGDTGELFF.

This sequence joins TRBV5-4 and TRBJ2-7, with TRBD1 identical over 8 bases. From germline, CDR1 is SGHNT and CDR2 YYREEE (reference sequence). The V gene end was trimmed by 8 bases and the J gene end by 1 base; junction bases not matched to a gene: 8. The CDR3 extends over 14 amino acids. The CDR3 sequence is CASQLQGASYEQYF. The CDR3 bases are TGTGCCAGTCAACTGCAGGGGGCTTCCTACGAGCAGTACTTC. Full variable domain (remainder filled in from reference TRBV5-4 and TRBJ2-7): ETGVTQSPTHLIKTRGQQVTLRCSSQSGHNTVSWYQQALGQGPQFIFQYYREEENGRGNFPPRFSGLQFPNYSSELNVNALELDDSALYLCASQLQGASYEQYFGPGTRLTVT.

In DNA, the CDR3 is TGTGCCAGTAGGGCGGGGGGGACAGGGGGCAGCTACGAGCAGTACTTC. Its protein is CASRAGGTGGSYEQYF. The chain links TRBV19 to TRBJ2-7; TRBD1 matches 12 bases. The J segment lost 3 bases and the V segment lost 6 bases, leaving 9 bases of the junction unmatched. The CDR3 has 16 residues. The germline V gene has CDR1 LNHDA and CDR2 SQIVND (reference sequence).

This clone was detected only once. The V gene is TRBV6-5, the J gene TRBJ1-2, with 9 bases aligning to TRBD1. The trim removed 4 bases at V and 6 bases at J, leaving 12 bases unmatched. Germline V CDR1 and CDR2: MNHEY, SVGAGI. The CDR3 runs to 16 residues. The CDR3 protein is CASSWQDRGDLHGYTF. In DNA, the CDR3 is TGTGCCAGCAGTTGGCAGGACAGGGGAGACCTCCATGGCTACACCTTC.

The CDR3 DNA reads TGTGCCAGTAGTATTCCCACAGGGGGCTGGTCCTACGAGCAGTACTTC. It specifies CASSIPTGGWSYEQYF. This chain links TRBV19 with TRBJ2-7; 9 bases agree with TRBD1. The CDR3 consists of 16 residues. Germline V gene lookup returns CDR1 LNHDA and CDR2 SQIVND (reference sequence). V lost 3 bases to trimming and J lost 1 base; unmatched junction nucleotides: 7.

V and J are TRBV6-4 and TRBJ1-5, with D possibly being TRBD1 (6 bases). The CDR3 has 20 residues. V was pared by 8 bases and J by 1 base, with 30 bases between. Germline CDR1 is MRHNA and CDR2 is SNTAGT. Here the CDR3 reads CASALWTDHIIVRSNQPQHF. The CDR3 bases are TGTGCCAGCGCCCTGTGGACAGATCATATTATTGTCCGGAGCAATCAGCCCCAGCATTTT.

This chain connects TRBV11-3 to TRBJ1-6; D is perhaps TRBD1 (5 bases). Germline V CDR1 and CDR2: SGHNT, YENEEA. The length of the CDR3 is 15 residues. The V end was cut by 10 bases, the J end by 0 bases, with 13 bases between. The CDR3 is CAMGGLHSYNSPLHF. CDR3 nucleotides: TGTGCCATGGGGGGACTGCACTCCTATAATTCACCCCTCCACTTT.

The chain links TRBV19 to TRBJ2-7; TRBD2 matches at 8 bases. CDR3 length equals 13 residues. CDR1 is LNHDA, CDR2 SQIVND, per germline (reference sequence). The V gene end was trimmed by 7 bases and the J gene end by 7 bases; junction bases not matched to a gene: 9. DNA of the CDR3: TGTGCCAGTAATACGGGAGGGCCACGGGAGCAGTACTTC. Translating gives CASNTGGPREQYF.